Listed here are 10 T cell receptor beta chains from one sample, sequenced in a study of cytomegalovirus exposure and HLA in healthy donors. The method was immunoSEQ multiplex PCR; TCRdb's version includes in-frame clones alone and lacks a portion of them. Among 150,000 to 200,000 clones listed, roughly 84% were seen once. The sequenced sample was PBMCs. The source is a woman between 18 and 29 years old in good health and CMV-seropositive.

This CDR3 is CSVEQGRVPKGEQFF. Here the CDR3 DNA reads TGCAGCGTCGAACAGGGCAGGGTCCCCAAGGGTGAGCAGTTCTTC. The chain combines TRBV29-1 with TRBJ2-1; tentative D call: TRBD1 (6 bases). Germline lookup yields CDR1 SQVTM and CDR2 ANQGSEA. This CDR3 contains 15 residues. V lost 6 bases and J 9 bases, leaving 24 bases between the germline ends.

CDR3 amino acids: CASSGNQGRPGYTF. The CDR3 nucleotides read TGTGCCAGCAGCGGAAACCAGGGGCGTCCTGGCTACACCTTC. V and J are TRBV9 and TRBJ1-2; maybe TRBD1 (6 bases). This CDR3 is 14 amino acids long. V lost 3 bases, J lost 7 bases, and 16 bases lay in between. Germline loops: CDR1 SGDLS, CDR2 YYNGEE.

This chain uses TRBV4-1 with TRBJ1-2, with D tentatively TRBD1 (5 bases). Trimming removed 0 bases at V and 5 bases at J, with 13 bases between. The CDR3 runs to 15 residues. Germline CDR1 and CDR2: MGHRA and YSYEKL. CDR3 in DNA: TGCGCCAGCAGCCAAGATCGGGGGACCGGGTATGGCTACACCTTC. This encodes CASSQDRGTGYGYTF.

This clone showed up just a few times. The V gene is TRBV5-1, the J gene TRBJ2-3, with D hard to call. The CDR3 runs 11 residues. Trimming stripped 7 bases from V and 6 bases from J, with 9 bases between. Germline values: CDR1 SGHRS, CDR2 YFSETQ. The CDR3 sequence: CASRVLDTQYF. CDR3 DNA sequence: TGCGCCAGCCGTGTTCTTGATACGCAGTATTTT.

The V gene is TRBV27, the J gene TRBJ2-7, with TRBD1 matching 7 bases. CDR1 is MNHEY and CDR2 is SMNVEV in the germline V gene (reference sequence). This CDR3 has 16 residues. Trimming removed 2 bases from V and 4 bases from J; junction bases left unmatched: 11. CDR3 nucleotides: TGTGCCAGCAGTTTAAGCACGGGACAGAAACCTTACGAGCAGTACTTC. As protein: CASSLSTGQKPYEQYF.

This clone was seen a single time. V and J are TRBV7-2 and TRBJ2-5, with D perhaps matching TRBD2 (5 bases). The CDR3 has 16 amino acids. Germline V gives CDR1 SGHTA, CDR2 FQGNSA. Deletions cut 3 bases from V and 5 bases from J, with 19 bases between. CDR3: CASSFGVGRRGETQYF. The DNA for the CDR3 is TGTGCCAGCAGCTTCGGGGTTGGCAGGCGAGGGGAGACCCAGTACTTC.

Turning to this clone: Other DNA variants within this sample encode the same CDR3. The rearrangement links TRBV5-1 to TRBJ2-5; 8 bases fit TRBD1. V gave up 4 bases and J gave up 5 bases; unmatched junction bases: 4. This CDR3 spans 13 amino acids. Germline CDR1 reads SGHRS; CDR2 reads YFSETQ. CDR3 in DNA: TGCGCCAGCAGCCTCAACAGGGGGGAGACCCAGTACTTC. Translated, it gives CASSLNRGETQYF.

The genes are TRBV4-1 and TRBJ2-3, with D maybe TRBD1 (7 bases). CDR1 is MGHRA and CDR2 is YSYEKL in the germline V gene. V was clipped by 3 bases and J by 7 bases, with 20 bases between them. The CDR3 contains 16 residues. The CDR3 nucleotides are TGCGCCAGCAGCCAGGACCAGACAGGGAGGTCGAATACGCAGTATTTT. The encoded protein is CASSQDQTGRSNTQYF.

CDR3 coding DNA: TGCGCCAGCAGCCAGGCACAGGGGCCGACCTACGAGCAGTACTTC. Amino acid sequence: CASSQAQGPTYEQYF. V usage is TRBV4-1 and J usage is TRBJ2-7; TRBD1 agrees at 7 bases. The J segment lost 2 bases and the V segment lost 3 bases, leaving 7 bases of the junction unmatched. The V gene's germline CDR1 is MGHRA and CDR2 YSYEKL. This CDR3 region has 15 residues.

This rearrangement joins TRBV2 to TRBJ1-1; D is unclear. Germline V gene sequence: CDR1 SNHLY, CDR2 FYNNEI. CDR3 length: 13 residues. Trimming shortened V by 6 bases and J by 3 bases, and 11 bases separated the two germline ends. The CDR3 loop is CASRDTRDTEAFF. The CDR3 nucleotides are TGTGCCAGCAGAGATACTCGGGACACTGAAGCTTTCTTT.